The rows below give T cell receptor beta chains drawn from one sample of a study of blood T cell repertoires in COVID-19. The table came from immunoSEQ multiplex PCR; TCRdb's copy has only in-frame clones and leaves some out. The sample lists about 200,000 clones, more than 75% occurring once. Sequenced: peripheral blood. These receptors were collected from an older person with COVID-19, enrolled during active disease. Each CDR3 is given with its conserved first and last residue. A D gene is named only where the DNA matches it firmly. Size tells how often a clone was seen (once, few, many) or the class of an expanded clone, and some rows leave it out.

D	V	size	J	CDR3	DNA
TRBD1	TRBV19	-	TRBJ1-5	CASSIDRGNQPQHF	TGTGCCAGTAGTATCGACAGGGGCAATCAGCCCCAGCATTTT
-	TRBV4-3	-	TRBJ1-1	CASSQTVHTEAFF	TGCGCCAGCAGCCAAACGGTCCACACTGAAGCTTTCTTT
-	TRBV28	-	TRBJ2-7	CASGPETGRFYEQYF	TGTGCCAGCGGCCCCGAAACCGGCAGGTTCTACGAGCAGTACTTC
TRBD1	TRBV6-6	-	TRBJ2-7	CASTRDRGFHEQYF	TGTGCCAGCACACGGGACAGGGGATTCCACGAGCAGTACTTC
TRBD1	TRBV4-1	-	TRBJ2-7	CASSQVGTGSSEQYF	TGCGCCAGCAGCCAAGTCGGGACAGGATCGTCCGAGCAGTACTTC
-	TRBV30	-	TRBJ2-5	CAWSRSNNIQETQYF	TGTGCCTGGTCCCGATCGAACAACATCCAAGAGACCCAGTACTTC
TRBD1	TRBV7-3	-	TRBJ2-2	CASSPAGGDTGELFF	TGTGCCAGCAGCCCCGCAGGGGGAGACACCGGGGAGCTGTTTTTT
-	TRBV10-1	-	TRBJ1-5	CASSDWGLWPQHF	TGCGCCAGCAGTGATTGGGGCCTCTGGCCCCAGCATTTT
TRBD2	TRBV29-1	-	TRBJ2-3	CSVEDRFREGSTDTQYF	TGCAGCGTTGAAGATCGATTCCGGGAGGGAAGCACAGATACGCAGTATTTT
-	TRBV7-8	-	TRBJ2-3	CASSPNSDTQYF	TGTGCCAGCAGCCCAAATTCAGATACGCAGTATTTT
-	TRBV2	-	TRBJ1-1	CASSVSGGTEAFF	TGTGCCAGCAGTGTTTCAGGTGGCACTGAAGCTTTCTTT
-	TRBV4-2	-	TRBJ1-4	CASSPTVGNEKLFF	TGTGCCAGCAGCCCAACAGTGGGTAATGAAAAACTGTTTTTT
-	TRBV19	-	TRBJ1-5	CASGGVEPQHF	TGTGCCAGTGGAGGGGTGGAGCCCCAGCATTTT
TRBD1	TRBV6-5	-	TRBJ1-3	CASSYSEGQLGNTIYF	TGTGCCAGCAGTTACTCGGAGGGACAGCTCGGAAACACCATATATTTT
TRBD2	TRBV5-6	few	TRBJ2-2	CASSLGLAGAHGELFF	TGTGCCAGCAGCTTGGGACTAGCGGGAGCCCACGGGGAGCTGTTTTTT
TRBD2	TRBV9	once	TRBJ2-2	CASSAFLRLAGGEDGELFF	TGTGCCAGCAGCGCATTCTTGCGACTAGCGGGAGGAGAGGACGGGGAGCTGTTTTTT
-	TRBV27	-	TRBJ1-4	CASSSSQVSKGEKLFF	TGTGCCAGCAGCTCCAGCCAGGTGTCGAAGGGGGAAAAACTGTTTTTT
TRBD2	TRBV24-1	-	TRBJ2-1	CATSGAGGYNEQFF	TGTGCCACCAGTGGTGCGGGGGGCTACAATGAGCAGTTCTTC
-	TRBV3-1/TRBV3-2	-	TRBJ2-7	CASSQDEQVTSTYEQYF	TGTGCCAGCAGCCAAGATGAGCAGGTAACATCCACCTACGAGCAGTACTTC
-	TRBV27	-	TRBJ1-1	CASSPGGAAEAFF	TGTGCCAGCAGCCCGGGGGGCGCGGCTGAAGCTTTCTTT
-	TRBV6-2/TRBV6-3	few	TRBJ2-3	CASSYGGALDTQYF	TGTGCCAGCAGTTATGGGGGGGCGCTTGATACGCAGTATTTT
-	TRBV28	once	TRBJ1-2	CASNRDWLNGYTF	TGTGCCAGCAATAGGGACTGGCTAAATGGCTACACCTTC
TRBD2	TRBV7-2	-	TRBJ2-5	CASSLGLAGTIETQYF	TGTGCCAGCAGCTTGGGACTAGCGGGGACAATCGAGACCCAGTACTTC
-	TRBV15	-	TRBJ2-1	CATSRATGENNEQFF	TGTGCCACCAGCAGAGCCACCGGGGAAAACAATGAGCAGTTCTTC
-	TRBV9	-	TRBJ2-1	CASSVEQGGINEQFF	TGTGCCAGCAGCGTAGAACAGGGGGGGATCAATGAGCAGTTCTTC
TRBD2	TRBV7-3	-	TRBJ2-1	CASSLDTSGGNNEQFF	TGTGCCAGCAGCTTAGATACTAGCGGGGGGAACAATGAGCAGTTCTTC
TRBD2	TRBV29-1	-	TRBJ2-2	CSVGGLAGENTGELFF	TGCAGCGTGGGTGGACTAGCGGGAGAGAACACCGGGGAGCTGTTTTTT
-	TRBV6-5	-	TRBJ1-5	CASSRGQDNQPQHF	TGTGCCAGCAGTCGCGGACAAGACAATCAGCCCCAGCATTTT
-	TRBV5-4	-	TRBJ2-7	CASSLTGHPTYEQYF	TGTGCCAGCAGCTTGACAGGGCACCCCACCTACGAGCAGTACTTC
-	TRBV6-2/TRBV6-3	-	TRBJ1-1	CASSYSSVWTEAFF	TGTGCCAGCAGTTACTCGAGTGTATGGACTGAAGCTTTCTTT
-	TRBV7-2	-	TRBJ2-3	CASSFGLRGPSTDTQYF	TGTGCCAGCAGCTTTGGCTTGCGGGGCCCTAGCACAGATACGCAGTATTTT
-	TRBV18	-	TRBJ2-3	CASSPRGHTDTQYF	TGTGCCAGCTCACCACGCGGACACACAGATACGCAGTATTTT
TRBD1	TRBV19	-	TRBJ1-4	CASSPPGQPNEKLFF	TGTGCCAGTAGTCCGCCGGGACAGCCTAATGAAAAACTGTTTTTT
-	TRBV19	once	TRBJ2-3	CASNPYAGTTDTQYF	TGTGCCAGTAACCCTTACGCGGGGACCACAGATACGCAGTATTTT
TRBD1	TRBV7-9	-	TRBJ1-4	CASSFPGQGAPTNEKLFF	TGTGCCAGCAGCTTTCCCGGACAGGGAGCGCCAACTAATGAAAAACTGTTTTTT
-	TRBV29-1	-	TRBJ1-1	CSVMLGANTEAFF	TGCAGCGTTATGTTAGGGGCGAACACTGAAGCTTTCTTT
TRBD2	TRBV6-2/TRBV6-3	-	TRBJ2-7	CASSQHSGRPYEQYF	TGTGCCAGCAGTCAACATAGCGGGAGGCCCTACGAGCAGTACTTC